The 5 T cell receptor beta chains below come from one sample, sequenced in a study of identical twins. TCRdb re-analysed the 5' RACE reads in MiXCR, keeping a single row per CDR3 protein. The sample holds 1.5 million or so distinct CDR3 sequences, roughly a third seen once. Sequenced input: cord blood. The source of these receptors is a newborn girl in good health.

With respect to this clonotype: The junction does not match germline at one end; this may be a read error. CDR3 nucleotides: TGTGCCACCAGTGAGTCGGACAATGAGCAGTTCTTC. The encoded protein is CATSESDNEQFF. The chain has TRBV10-3 and TRBJ2-1; no clear D. The germline CDR1 and CDR2 sequences are ENHRY and SYGVKD. The CDR3 sequence is 12 residues long.

This clonotype came up a few times. The rearrangement links TRBV4-1 to TRBJ2-1, with 14 bases lining up with TRBD2. The germline V gene has CDR1 MGHRA and CDR2 YSYEKL. The trim removed 1 base at V and 0 bases at J, leaving 8 bases unmatched. The CDR3 sequence is 20 residues long. CDR3 DNA sequence: TGCGCCAGCAGCCAAGTCGCCGGGACTAGCGGGGGAAGCTCCTACAATGAGCAGTTCTTC. Amino acid sequence: CASSQVAGTSGGSSYNEQFF.

The V call is TRBV12-3 or TRBV12-4, the J call TRBJ1-2; D gene ambiguous. V gave up 3 bases and J gave up 11 bases, with 13 bases separating them. This CDR3 has 12 amino acids. The DNA for the CDR3 is TGTGCCAGCAGTTTTAATCCACGGAGGTACACCTTC. Residues: CASSFNPRRYTF.

V is TRBV24-1 and J is TRBJ2-1, with 14 bases lining up with TRBD2. The assigned J gene may be wrong: the sequence end matches TRBJ2-7 better. The CDR3 runs to 18 residues. Looked up from germline, CDR1 is KGHDR and CDR2 is SFDVKD. The CDR3 nucleotides read TGTGCCACCAGTGACCGTGGGACTAGCGGGAGCTCCTACAATGAGCAGTACTTC. This translates into CATSDRGTSGSSYNEQYF.

V gene TRBV5-1 combines with J gene TRBJ1-2; D is possibly TRBD1 (5 bases). CDR3 size: 14 residues. With 4 bases removed from V and 5 bases from J, the gap between germline ends came to 15 bases. CDR1 is SGHRS, CDR2 YFSETQ, per germline. For the CDR3, the DNA is TGCGCCAGCAGCCCGGGACCCACGGCTTATGGCTACACCTTC. Its protein is CASSPGPTAYGYTF.